This T cell receptor (beta chain) was obtained from a study of T cells in Graves' hyperthyroidism and ophthalmopathy. Notes on the study in general: Model predictions of ophthalmopathy came a median 6.5 months before onset.

This clonotype was found many times. Its antigen is not known. RNA transcripts yielded amplified TCR beta CDR3 regions. With the HTBI primer set, the TCR CDR3 went through a first round of RT-PCR. TCRdb redid the calling of the multiplex PCR reads with MiXCR, one entry per CDR3 protein. The profile shows 250,000 or so distinct CDR3 sequences, 13% to 15% of them singletons. Newly diagnosed hyperthyroidism, duration under 2 months, in patients aged 18 to 65. The study excluded patients with uncontrolled infection, other autoimmune disease, pregnancy or lactation. From roughly 9.2 ml of fresh peripheral blood, PBMCs were isolated. V was clipped by 3 bases and J by 9 bases; unmatched bases: 13. The CDR3 runs 15 residues. The germline V gene has CDR1 DFQATT and CDR2 SNEGSKA (reference sequence).

The source is a woman aged 45 to 65 with Graves' hyperthyroidism that later progressed to Graves' ophthalmopathy. J is TRBJ2-1 and V is TRBV20-1; 8 bases fit TRBD2. The specimen sequenced was blood. CDR3 bases: TGCAGTGCTAGCAATAGCGGGACCCTTGGGGGTGAGCAGTTCTTC. This sequence encodes CSASNSGTLGGEQFF.